This TCR beta chain was captured by sequencing in a study of blood T cell repertoires in COVID-19. The germline V gene has CDR1 MNHEY and CDR2 SMNVEV (reference sequence). V was clipped by 5 bases and J by 8 bases, with 19 bases between them. The CDR3 covers 15 residues. The protocol was immunoSEQ multiplex PCR, while the TCRdb copy is restricted to in-frame clones and leaves out a portion. This table holds about 150,000 clones, around 89% found once. The specimen sequenced was PBMCs or T cells enriched from blood (not recorded which). The gene calls are TRBV27 and TRBJ1-5, with TRBD1 as a possible D gene (5 bases). The source is a woman aged 45-65 years who had recovered from COVID-19. The CDR3 nucleotides are TGTGCCAGCAGTGCCTCAGGAGGGGCGGGTAAGCCCCAGCATTTT. This sequence encodes CASSASGGAGKPQHF.